These 9 T cell receptor beta chains were sequenced from one sample in a study of post-analysis software for immune sequencing data. Study conclusions and caveats: Patients carried roughly five TRBV segments more frequently than controls did, and TRBV5-6, TRBV5-1 and TRBV20-1 were among them.

The antigens of these receptors remain unknown. Sequencing libraries made from TCR beta cDNA carried unique molecular identifiers. TCRdb analysed the PCR reads with MiXCR anew, one entry per CDR3 protein. The table lists a few hundred thousand distinct CDR3 sequences, roughly 35% of them singletons. The source material was blood. Source of these receptors: a girl under 18 with multiple sclerosis.

This clonotype was seen only once. The rearrangement joins TRBV20-1 to TRBJ1-6, with D maybe TRBD1 (6 bases). With 7 bases removed from V and 4 bases from J, the gap between germline ends came to 11 bases. Germline CDR1 reads DFQATT; CDR2 reads SNEGSKA (reference sequence). The CDR3 loop spans 13 amino acids. CDR3 in amino acids: CSVPDSYNSPLHF. The CDR3, as DNA: TGCAGTGTTCCGGACAGTTATAATTCACCCCTCCACTTT.

The chain combines TRBV6-5 with TRBJ1-1; D is uncertain. V was trimmed by 7 bases and J by 3 bases, leaving 18 bases between them. The CDR3 contains 15 residues. Germline lookup yields CDR1 MNHEY and CDR2 SVGAGI. The CDR3 protein is CASNTRFPPDTEAFF. The CDR3 DNA sequence: TGTGCCAGCAATACCCGGTTTCCGCCGGACACTGAAGCTTTCTTT.

This clonotype was counted between two and nine times. This chain uses TRBV20-1 with TRBJ2-7; D unclear. Germline V gives CDR1 DFQATT, CDR2 SNEGSKA (reference sequence). The CDR3 is 11 amino acids. With 1 base removed from V and 7 bases from J, the gap between germline ends came to 8 bases. The DNA of the CDR3 is TGCAGTGCTAGAGCCGTGGGGGAGCAGTACTTC. Amino acids: CSARAVGEQYF.

This sequence joins TRBV27 and TRBJ1-6, with D possibly being TRBD1 (6 bases). Germline-derived CDR1 and CDR2 are MNHEY and SMNVEV (reference sequence). The CDR3 is 13 residues long. With 8 bases removed from V and 13 bases from J, the gap between germline ends came to 18 bases. The CDR3: CASPPRGRGPLHF. The CDR3, as DNA: TGTGCCAGCCCCCCGCGGGGGCGCGGGCCCCTCCACTTT.

For the CDR3, the DNA is TGCAGTGCTAGGGACAGGAGCGGCCAAGAGACCCAGTACTTC. It codes for CSARDRSGQETQYF. The gene calls are TRBV20-1 and TRBJ2-5; 7 positions match TRBD1. The germline gives CDR1 DFQATT, CDR2 SNEGSKA (reference sequence). Trimming at V came to 3 bases and at J to 1 base, leaving 5 bases not matched to a gene. CDR3 length: 14 residues.

This chain joins TRBV3-1 and TRBJ1-4, with D perhaps matching TRBD1 (5 bases). The CDR3 has 13 residues. Germline values: CDR1 LGHDT, CDR2 YNNKEL (reference sequence). V shed 2 bases and J shed 8 bases, with 9 bases lying between them. Here the CDR3 DNA reads TGTGCCAGCAGCCAAATCTCAGGGGAAAAACTGTTTTTT. Its protein is CASSQISGEKLFF.

J is TRBJ2-5 and V is TRBV2; a possible D gene is TRBD2 (7 bases). Germline V gene data show CDR1 as SNHLY and CDR2 as FYNNEI. This CDR3 is built from 15 residues. V was pared by 3 bases and J by 4 bases, with 15 bases between. CDR3 residues: CASSDAGGGGETQYF. Written as DNA, the CDR3 is TGTGCCAGCAGTGATGCCGGGGGAGGGGGAGAGACCCAGTACTTC.

The chain uses TRBV9 and TRBJ2-2; 7 nucleotides line up with TRBD1. CDR3 length: 14 amino acids. Germline V gene lookup returns CDR1 SGDLS and CDR2 YYNGEE. With 1 base clipped from V and 4 bases from J, the junction kept 1 base outside the gene matches. CDR3 coding DNA: TGTGCCAGCAGCGTACAGGGGGTCACCGGGGAGCTGTTTTTT. Residues: CASSVQGVTGELFF.

The sample holds a few counts of this clonotype. The chain uses TRBV7-2 and TRBJ2-7; D is perhaps TRBD2 (6 bases). The V gene's germline CDR1 is SGHTA and CDR2 FQGNSA. Trimming removed 1 base from V and 5 bases from J, with 18 bases in between. CDR3 length equals 16 residues. The chain's CDR3 is CASSLDSRLAIDEQYF. The CDR3 region has the DNA TGTGCCAGCAGCTTAGACTCGAGGCTAGCGATCGACGAGCAGTACTTC.